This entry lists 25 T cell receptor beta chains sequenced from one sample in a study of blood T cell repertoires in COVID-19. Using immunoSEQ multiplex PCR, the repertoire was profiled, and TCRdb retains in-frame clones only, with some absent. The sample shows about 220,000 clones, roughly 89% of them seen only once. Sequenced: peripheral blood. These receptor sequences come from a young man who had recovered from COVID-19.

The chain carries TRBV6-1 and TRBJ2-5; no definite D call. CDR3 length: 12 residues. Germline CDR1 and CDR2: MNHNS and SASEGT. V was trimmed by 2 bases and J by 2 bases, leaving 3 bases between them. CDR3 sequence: CASSELQETQYF. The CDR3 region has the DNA TGTGCCAGCAGTGAACTACAAGAGACCCAGTACTTC.

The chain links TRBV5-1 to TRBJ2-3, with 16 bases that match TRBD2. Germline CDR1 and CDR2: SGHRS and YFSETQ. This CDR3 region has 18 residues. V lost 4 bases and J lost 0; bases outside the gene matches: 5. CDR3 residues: CASSGGTSGGASTDTQYF. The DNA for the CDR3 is TGCGCCAGCAGCGGAGGGACTAGCGGGGGGGCTAGCACAGATACGCAGTATTTT. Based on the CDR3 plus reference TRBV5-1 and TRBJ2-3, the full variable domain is KAGVTQTPRYLIKTRGQQVTLSCSPISGHRSVSWYQQTPGQGLQFLFEYFSETQRNKGNFPGRFSGRQFSNSRSEMNVSTLELGDSALYLCASSGGTSGGASTDTQYFGPGTRLTVL.

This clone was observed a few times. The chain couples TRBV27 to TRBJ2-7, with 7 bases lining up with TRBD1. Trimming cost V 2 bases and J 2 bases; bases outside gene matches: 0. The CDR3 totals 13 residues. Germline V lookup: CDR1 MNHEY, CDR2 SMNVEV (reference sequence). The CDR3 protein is CASSLRGPYEQYF. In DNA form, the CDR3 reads TGTGCCAGCAGTTTAAGGGGGCCCTACGAGCAGTACTTC.

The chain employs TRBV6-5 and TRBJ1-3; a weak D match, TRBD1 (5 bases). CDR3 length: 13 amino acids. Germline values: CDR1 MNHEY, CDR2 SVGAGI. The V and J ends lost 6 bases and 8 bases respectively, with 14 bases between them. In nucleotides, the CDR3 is TGTGCCAGCAGCTCCGGACACAGAGACACCATATATTTT. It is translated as CASSSGHRDTIYF.

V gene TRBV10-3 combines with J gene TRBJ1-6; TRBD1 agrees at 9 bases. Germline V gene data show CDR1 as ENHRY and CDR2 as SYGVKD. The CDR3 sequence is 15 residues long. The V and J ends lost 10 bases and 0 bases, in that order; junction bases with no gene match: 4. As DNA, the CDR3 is TGTGCCAGCGGGACAGGGAGCTCCTATAATTCACCCCTCCACTTT. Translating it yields CASGTGSSYNSPLHF.

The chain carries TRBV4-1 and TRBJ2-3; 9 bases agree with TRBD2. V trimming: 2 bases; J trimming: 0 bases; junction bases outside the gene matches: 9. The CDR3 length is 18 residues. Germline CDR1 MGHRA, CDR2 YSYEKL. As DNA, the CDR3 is TGCGCCAGCAGCCAACCAGGCCGGACTAGCGCAAGCACAGATACGCAGTATTTT. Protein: CASSQPGRTSASTDTQYF.

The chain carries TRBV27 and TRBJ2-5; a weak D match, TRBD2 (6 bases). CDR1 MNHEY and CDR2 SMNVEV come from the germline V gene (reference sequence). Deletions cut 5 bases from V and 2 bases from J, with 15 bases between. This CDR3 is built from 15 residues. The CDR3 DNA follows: TGTGCCAGCAGTCCGGGACTCACGGGGCAAGAGACCCAGTACTTC. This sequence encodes CASSPGLTGQETQYF.

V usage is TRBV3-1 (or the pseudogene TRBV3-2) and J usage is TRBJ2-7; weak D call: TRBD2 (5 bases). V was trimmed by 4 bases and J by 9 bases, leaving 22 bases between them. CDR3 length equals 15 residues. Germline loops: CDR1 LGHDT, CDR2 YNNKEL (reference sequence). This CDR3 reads CASSPTGEVVIWQYF. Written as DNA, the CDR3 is TGTGCCAGCAGCCCTACCGGGGAAGTGGTGATATGGCAGTACTTC.

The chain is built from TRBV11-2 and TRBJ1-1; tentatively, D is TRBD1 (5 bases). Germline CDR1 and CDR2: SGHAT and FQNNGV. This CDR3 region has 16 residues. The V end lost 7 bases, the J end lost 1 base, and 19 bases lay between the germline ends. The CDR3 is CASTSGQGLGNTEAFF. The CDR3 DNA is TGTGCCAGCACTTCCGGGCAGGGACTCGGGAACACTGAAGCTTTCTTT.

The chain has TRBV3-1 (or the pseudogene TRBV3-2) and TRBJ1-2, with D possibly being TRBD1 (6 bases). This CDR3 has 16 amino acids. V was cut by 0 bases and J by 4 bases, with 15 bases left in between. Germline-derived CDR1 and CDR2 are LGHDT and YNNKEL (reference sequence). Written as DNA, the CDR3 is TGTGCCAGCAGCCAAGAAAGGGACACCGGTTCCTATGGCTACACCTTC. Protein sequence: CASSQERDTGSYGYTF.

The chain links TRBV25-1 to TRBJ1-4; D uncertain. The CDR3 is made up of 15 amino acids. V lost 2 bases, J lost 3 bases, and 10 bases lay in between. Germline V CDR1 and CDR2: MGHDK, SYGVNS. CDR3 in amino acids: CASSERQEANEKLFF. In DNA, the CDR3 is TGTGCCAGCAGTGAACGCCAGGAGGCTAATGAAAAACTGTTTTTT.

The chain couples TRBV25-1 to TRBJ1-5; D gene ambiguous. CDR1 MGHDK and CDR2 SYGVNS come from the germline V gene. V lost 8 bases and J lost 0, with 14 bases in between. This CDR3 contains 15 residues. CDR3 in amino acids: CASSLSADSNQPQHF. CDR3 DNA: TGTGCCAGCTCCTTATCGGCGGATAGCAATCAGCCCCAGCATTTT.

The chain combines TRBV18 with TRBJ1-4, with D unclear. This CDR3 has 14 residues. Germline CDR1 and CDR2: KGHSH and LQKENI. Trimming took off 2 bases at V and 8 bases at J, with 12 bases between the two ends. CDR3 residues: CASSPGETREKLFF. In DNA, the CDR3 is TGTGCCAGCTCACCAGGGGAGACTAGGGAAAAACTGTTTTTT.

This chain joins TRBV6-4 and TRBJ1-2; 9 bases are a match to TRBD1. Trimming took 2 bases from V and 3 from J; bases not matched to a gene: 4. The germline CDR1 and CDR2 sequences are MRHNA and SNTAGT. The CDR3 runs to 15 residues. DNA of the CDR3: TGTGCCAGCAGTGACCCGGGACAGGGCGACTATGGCTACACCTTC. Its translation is CASSDPGQGDYGYTF.

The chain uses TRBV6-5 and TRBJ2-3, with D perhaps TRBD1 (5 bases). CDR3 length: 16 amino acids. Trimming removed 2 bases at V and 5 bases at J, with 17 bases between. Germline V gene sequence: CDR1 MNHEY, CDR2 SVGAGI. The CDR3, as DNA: TGTGCCAGCAGTTACCGCAGGGCACCTATTTTAGATACGCAGTATTTT. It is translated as CASSYRRAPILDTQYF.

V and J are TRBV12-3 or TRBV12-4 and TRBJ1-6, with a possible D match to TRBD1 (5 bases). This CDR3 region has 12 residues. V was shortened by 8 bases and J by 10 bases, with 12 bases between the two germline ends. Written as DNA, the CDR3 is TGTGCCAGCGGGCAGGGTGGCTCACCCCTCCACTTT. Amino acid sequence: CASGQGGSPLHF.

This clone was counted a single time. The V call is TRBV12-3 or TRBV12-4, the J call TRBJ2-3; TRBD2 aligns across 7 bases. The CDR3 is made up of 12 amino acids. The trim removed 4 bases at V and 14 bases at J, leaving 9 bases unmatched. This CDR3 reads CASSSSGTIAYF. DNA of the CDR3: TGTGCCAGCAGTTCTTCCGGGACTATAGCGTATTTT.

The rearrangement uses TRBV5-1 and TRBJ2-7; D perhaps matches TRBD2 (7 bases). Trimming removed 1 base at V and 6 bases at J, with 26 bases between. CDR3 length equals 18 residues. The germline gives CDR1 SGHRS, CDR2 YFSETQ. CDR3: CASSLLPLGGGKPGEQYF. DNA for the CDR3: TGCGCCAGCAGCTTGTTACCCCTGGGGGGGGGCAAGCCTGGCGAGCAGTACTTC.

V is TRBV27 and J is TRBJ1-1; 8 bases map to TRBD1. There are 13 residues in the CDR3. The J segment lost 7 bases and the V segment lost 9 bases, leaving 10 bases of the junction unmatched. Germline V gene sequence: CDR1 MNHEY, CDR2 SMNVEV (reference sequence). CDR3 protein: CASPPNRGSEAFF. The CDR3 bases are TGTGCCAGTCCCCCCAACAGGGGGAGTGAAGCTTTCTTT.

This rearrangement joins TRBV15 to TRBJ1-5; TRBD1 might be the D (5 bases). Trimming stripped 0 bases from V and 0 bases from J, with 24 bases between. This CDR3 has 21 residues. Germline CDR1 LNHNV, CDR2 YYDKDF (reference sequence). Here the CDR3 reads CATSRDVAAIDTGGSNQPQHF. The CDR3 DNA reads TGTGCCACCAGCAGAGATGTGGCAGCGATAGATACGGGGGGTAGCAATCAGCCCCAGCATTTT.

The CDR3 sequence: CASSKQSGGPHTQYF. CDR3 sequence (DNA): TGTGCCAGCAGCAAACAGAGCGGGGGCCCCCATACGCAGTATTTT. The genes are TRBV3-1 (or the pseudogene TRBV3-2) and TRBJ2-3, with TRBD2 matching 8 bases. Germline V gene sequence: CDR1 LGHDT, CDR2 YNNKEL (reference sequence). J lost 7 bases, V lost 5 bases, and 11 bases had no gene match. The CDR3 consists of 15 residues.

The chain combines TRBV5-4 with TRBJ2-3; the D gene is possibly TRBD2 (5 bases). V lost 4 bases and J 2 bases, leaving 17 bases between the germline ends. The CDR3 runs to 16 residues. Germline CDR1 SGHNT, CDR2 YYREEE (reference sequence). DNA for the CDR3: TGTGCCAGCAGCGCGGACCAGCGGATATCCACAGATACGCAGTATTTT. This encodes CASSADQRISTDTQYF. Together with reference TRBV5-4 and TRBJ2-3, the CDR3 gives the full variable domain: ETGVTQSPTHLIKTRGQQVTLRCSSQSGHNTVSWYQQALGQGPQFIFQYYREEENGRGNFPPRFSGLQFPNYSSELNVNALELDDSALYLCASSADQRISTDTQYFGPGTRLTVL.

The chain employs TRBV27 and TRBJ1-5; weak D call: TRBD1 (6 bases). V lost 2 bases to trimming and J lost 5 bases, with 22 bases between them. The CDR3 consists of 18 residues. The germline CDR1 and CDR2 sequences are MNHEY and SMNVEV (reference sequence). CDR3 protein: CASSLGFRTGTGYQPQHF. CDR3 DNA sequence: TGTGCCAGCAGTTTAGGGTTTCGTACAGGGACGGGTTATCAGCCCCAGCATTTT.

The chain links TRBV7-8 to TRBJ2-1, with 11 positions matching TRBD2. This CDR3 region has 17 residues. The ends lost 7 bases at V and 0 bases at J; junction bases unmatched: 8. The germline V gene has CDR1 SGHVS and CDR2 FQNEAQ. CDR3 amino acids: CASKTIAGGSSYNEQFF. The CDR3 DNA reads TGTGCCAGCAAAACCATAGCGGGGGGGAGCTCCTACAATGAGCAGTTCTTC.

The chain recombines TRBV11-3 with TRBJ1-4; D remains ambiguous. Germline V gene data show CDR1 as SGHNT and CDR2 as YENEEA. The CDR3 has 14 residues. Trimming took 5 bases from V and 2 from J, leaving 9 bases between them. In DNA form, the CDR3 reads TGTGCCAGCAGCCCCCGGTGGACTAATGAAAAACTGTTTTTT. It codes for CASSPRWTNEKLFF.